The 6 T cell receptor beta chains reported below all come from one sample, sequenced in a study of molecular identifiers for immune sequencing clone quantification. TCRdb re-called the PCR reads through MiXCR, storing one row per CDR3 protein. The top ten hold about 0.8% of the sample, which has about 86,000 distinct CDR3 sequences, 25% seen once. Sequences were obtained from naive CD8+ T cells from blood, with Jurkat cell RNA spiked in. Noted subset: FACS-sorted CD8+CD4-CCR7+CD45RA+ naive T cells. These receptors all come from a human donor in good health. Some libraries in this study had Jurkat cell RNA spiked in.

This clonotype came up a few times. One base away lies a much larger clone, so this may be a sequencing read error. This rearrangement joins TRBV4-3 to TRBJ2-3; weak D call: TRBD2 (6 bases). The CDR3 spans 16 residues. Per germline, CDR1 LGHNA and CDR2 YSLEER. The CDR3 reads CVSSQDGSGSTDTQYF. The CDR3 bases are TGCGTCAGCAGCCAAGATGGTAGCGGAAGCACAGATACGCAGTATTTT.

V is TRBV14 and J is TRBJ1-1; maybe TRBD1 (5 bases). CDR1 and CDR2 (germline): SGHDN, FVKESK. The CDR3 spans 16 residues. V dropped 3 bases and J dropped 4 bases, with 18 bases sitting between them. In DNA, the CDR3 is TGTGCCAGCAGCCACGGGGGAATCACCGTGAGCACTGAAGCTTTCTTT. Translated: CASSHGGITVSTEAFF.

CDR3 DNA sequence: TGTGCCAGCAGTTTATTAATCACGGGACAGGGTATCACTGAAGCTTTCTTT. It is translated as CASSLLITGQGITEAFF. The V and J genes are TRBV27 and TRBJ1-1; TRBD1 matches at 9 bases. The V gene end was trimmed by 1 base and the J gene end by 4 bases; junction bases not matched to a gene: 10. Germline-derived CDR1 and CDR2 are MNHEY and SMNVEV (reference sequence). The CDR3 totals 17 residues.

There are many counts of this clonotype. This chain links TRBV29-1 with TRBJ1-3; the D is unclear. Germline V gene sequence: CDR1 SQVTM, CDR2 ANQGSEA. The V and J ends lost 6 bases and 0 bases respectively, with 12 bases between them. This CDR3 is built from 14 residues. The CDR3 is CSVWTGYSGNTIYF. CDR3 in DNA: TGCAGCGTCTGGACGGGATACTCTGGAAACACCATATATTTT.

This sequence joins TRBV5-4 and TRBJ2-7, with D uncertain. V was trimmed by 0 bases and J by 2 bases, leaving 12 bases between them. This CDR3 contains 15 residues. CDR1 SGHNT and CDR2 YYREEE come from the germline V gene (reference sequence). The CDR3 DNA sequence: TGTGCCAGCAGCTTGGGTTTCGGCGGAACCTACGAGCAGTACTTC. Its protein is CASSLGFGGTYEQYF.

This clonotype showed up many times. This sequence joins TRBV28 and TRBJ1-5, with D hard to call. Trimming took off 5 bases at V and 1 base at J, with 9 bases between the two ends. Germline V gives CDR1 MDHEN, CDR2 SYDVKM. CDR3 length: 14 amino acids. The CDR3 loop is CASSVVESNQPQHF. The CDR3 nucleotides read TGTGCCAGCAGTGTAGTGGAAAGCAATCAGCCCCAGCATTTT.